This record concerns one T cell receptor beta chain sequence. The antigen remains unidentified. The CDR3 is 11 amino acids. Germline V gene sequence: CDR1 SGHAT, CDR2 FQNNGV. V shed 5 bases and J shed 8 bases, with 7 bases lying between them. The donors, nominally healthy at sampling, likely had unrecorded immune exposures. These data originate in a study of cytomegalovirus exposure and HLA in healthy donors. General study findings and limits: Later analysis showed TCR association rates varying by HLA locus, highest for DRB1 and lowest for HLA-C. In an earlier analysis, productive rearrangement rates for most beta V segments clustered near 87% or 30%.

It was with 60 Vbeta and 13 Jbeta primers that the PCR ran. Profiling relied on immunoSEQ multiplex PCR, and the TCRdb table lists in-frame clones only, not all of them. The data contain 140,000 to 150,000 clones, roughly 80% of them singletons. This receptor was obtained from a woman under 40 in good health and CMV-seronegative. The rearrangement uses TRBV11-2 and TRBJ2-1; D call uncertain. Sequenced sample: PBMCs. CDR3 amino acids: CASSVRYEQFF. CDR3 bases: TGTGCCAGCAGCGTCAGGTATGAGCAGTTCTTC.